Below, 21 T cell receptor beta chains from the same sample are listed, as sequenced in a study of T cells in localized non-small cell lung cancer. Here immunoSEQ multiplex PCR was the method, and the copy in TCRdb shows in-frame clones only, minus some. Of just under 35,000 clones listed, approximately 89% are singletons. The sequencing used peripheral blood mononuclear cells, collected before any cancer treatment. The receptors here all came from a female donor over 55 with stage II lung adenocarcinoma.

This chain connects TRBV15 to TRBJ2-2; D remains ambiguous. The CDR3 sequence is 13 residues long. V lost 0 bases, J lost 9 bases, and 8 bases lay in between. Germline V CDR1 and CDR2: LNHNV, YYDKDF (reference sequence). CDR3 nucleotide sequence: TGTGCCACCAGCAGAGAGGGATTCAGGGAGCTGTTTTTT. Residues: CATSREGFRELFF.

The gene calls are TRBV25-1 and TRBJ1-1, with no clear D. This CDR3 is 16 amino acids long. V lost 1 base to trimming and J lost 2 bases, with 14 bases between them. CDR1 and CDR2 from the germline V gene are MGHDK and SYGVNS. This CDR3 is CASSEWSGRLNTEAFF. CDR3 DNA sequence: TGTGCCAGCAGTGAATGGTCGGGTCGACTAAACACTGAAGCTTTCTTT.

The rearrangement links TRBV2 to TRBJ1-6; 8 nucleotides line up with TRBD1. The CDR3 spans 16 residues. Germline CDR1 SNHLY, CDR2 FYNNEI. V dropped 6 bases and J dropped 0; count of bases not matched to a gene: 4. CDR3 sequence reads: CASRGGQGSYNSPLHF. DNA of the CDR3: TGTGCCAGCAGGGGCGGACAGGGCTCCTATAATTCACCCCTCCACTTT.

The chain uses TRBV7-9 and TRBJ1-1; D perhaps matches TRBD1 (5 bases). The CDR3 sequence is 14 residues long. Germline values: CDR1 SEHNR, CDR2 FQNEAQ (reference sequence). With 7 bases removed from V and 4 bases from J, the gap between germline ends came to 16 bases. The CDR3 DNA reads TGTGCCAGCACGTCGGGCAGGGATTTCACTGAAGCTTTCTTT. Translated, it gives CASTSGRDFTEAFF.

The chain carries TRBV28 and TRBJ2-7; D tentatively reads TRBD1 or TRBD2 (6 bases each). CDR1 is MDHEN, CDR2 SYDVKM, per germline. Trimming left V 5 bases short and J 2 bases short, with 13 bases between. The CDR3 consists of 14 residues. The CDR3 here is CASSQGGSTYEQYF. CDR3 nucleotides: TGTGCCAGCAGTCAAGGGGGGAGTACCTACGAGCAGTACTTC.

The rearrangement links TRBV5-1 to TRBJ2-5, with unresolved D. The CDR3 spans 14 residues. Looked up from germline, CDR1 is SGHRS and CDR2 is YFSETQ. Trimming cost V 0 bases and J 2 bases, with 8 bases left between them. CDR3 region: CASSLGARQETQYF. The CDR3 bases are TGCGCCAGCAGCTTGGGGGCTAGGCAAGAGACCCAGTACTTC.

The J gene is TRBJ2-7, the V gene TRBV4-1; 14 bases are a match to TRBD2. Losses at the gene ends were 4 bases for V and 5 bases for J; bases not matched to a gene: 7. Germline V lookup: CDR1 MGHRA, CDR2 YSYEKL. This CDR3 is 16 amino acids long. CDR3 coding DNA: TGCGCCAGCAGCCGGACGACGGGACTAGCGGGAGACGAGCAGTACTTC. This codes for CASSRTTGLAGDEQYF.

The chain uses TRBV7-6 and TRBJ2-5, with D perhaps being TRBD1 or TRBD2 (6 bases each). V gave up 5 bases and J gave up 3 bases, with 13 bases separating them. Germline CDR1 SGHVS, CDR2 FNYEAQ. This CDR3 has 14 residues. The CDR3 sequence: CASSRGGPEETQYF. The CDR3 nucleotides are TGTGCCAGCAGCCGAGGGGGGCCGGAAGAGACCCAGTACTTC.

This chain joins TRBV7-7 and TRBJ2-5; no firm D call. V was pared by 5 bases and J by 2 bases, with 12 bases between. Germline V gene lookup returns CDR1 SSHAT and CDR2 FNYEAQ (reference sequence). This CDR3 is built from 14 residues. For the CDR3, the DNA is TGTGCCAGCAGCCCCACGACCCTTCAAGAGACCCAGTACTTC. It specifies CASSPTTLQETQYF.

This clone was counted a single time. The chain combines TRBV5-1 with TRBJ1-1, with D unclear. The V and J ends lost 4 bases and 0 bases respectively, with 7 bases between them. This CDR3 contains 13 residues. Germline V gene sequence: CDR1 SGHRS, CDR2 YFSETQ. The CDR3 sequence is CASSGRLNTEAFF. The CDR3 bases are TGCGCCAGCAGCGGCAGACTGAACACTGAAGCTTTCTTT.

This chain links TRBV7-2 with TRBJ1-1; D gene uncertain. CDR1 and CDR2 from the germline V gene are SGHTA and FQGNSA. V shed 6 bases and J shed 4 bases, with 18 bases lying between them. The CDR3 runs 15 residues. CDR3 bases: TGTGCCAGCAGTGTTTCCGTCTTTGCGGGCACTGAAGCTTTCTTT. It yields the protein CASSVSVFAGTEAFF.

V is TRBV7-8 and J is TRBJ2-7; 9 positions agree with TRBD2. This CDR3 comprises 15 residues. Germline V gene lookup returns CDR1 SGHVS and CDR2 FQNEAQ. V lost 5 bases, J lost 2 bases, and 7 bases stayed unmatched. The CDR3 protein is CASSTGGGAAYEQYF. CDR3 DNA: TGTGCCAGCAGCACCGGCGGGGGGGCCGCCTACGAGCAGTACTTC.

This chain uses TRBV19 with TRBJ2-1; a possible D gene is TRBD1 (6 bases). Between the trimmed V and J ends, which lost 3 bases and 8 bases, there was a span of 20 bases. The CDR3 runs to 16 residues. The germline V gene encodes CDR1 LNHDA and CDR2 SQIVND (reference sequence). CDR3 sequence (DNA): TGTGCCAGTAGTATCCTAACAGGGTTCCCGAGGGATGAGCAGTTCTTC. It translates to CASSILTGFPRDEQFF.

The rearrangement links TRBV6-6 to TRBJ2-7; D might be TRBD2 (6 bases). Trimming took 6 bases from V and 0 from J, leaving 12 bases between them. The CDR3 extends over 14 amino acids. Per the germline V gene, CDR1 is MNHNY and CDR2 is SVGAGI (reference sequence). CDR3 sequence reads: CASSFTGSSYEQYF. The CDR3 nucleotides are TGTGCCAGCAGCTTCACCGGGAGCTCCTACGAGCAGTACTTC.

The chain uses TRBV7-9 and TRBJ1-2, with D hard to call. CDR3 length equals 18 residues. V gave up 5 bases and J gave up 1 base, with 23 bases separating them. CDR1 and CDR2 (germline): SEHNR, FQNEAQ (reference sequence). This CDR3 reads CASSPRTLGGNINYGYTF. In DNA, the CDR3 is TGTGCCAGCAGCCCCCGTACTCTAGGAGGGAACATTAACTATGGCTACACCTTC.

The chain uses TRBV25-1 and TRBJ1-2; 8 nucleotides match TRBD1. Germline values: CDR1 MGHDK, CDR2 SYGVNS. Trimming took 4 bases from V and 6 from J; bases not matched to a gene: 4. This CDR3 comprises 13 residues. This CDR3 is CASSGGQVDGYTF. The DNA of the CDR3 is TGTGCCAGCAGTGGGGGACAGGTGGATGGCTACACCTTC.

V usage is TRBV5-1 and J usage is TRBJ2-2; 8 bases map to TRBD1. The J segment lost 3 bases and the V segment lost 4 bases, leaving 8 bases of the junction unmatched. Germline loops: CDR1 SGHRS, CDR2 YFSETQ. The CDR3 has 16 residues. The CDR3 bases are TGCGCCAGCAGCAACCTCCTGGACAGGGACACCGGGGAGCTGTTTTTT. Translating it yields CASSNLLDRDTGELFF.

The chain carries TRBV19 and TRBJ2-1; 7 bases match TRBD2. Germline CDR1 and CDR2: LNHDA and SQIVND (reference sequence). The CDR3 is made up of 16 amino acids. Losses at the gene ends were 3 bases for V and 0 bases for J; bases not matched to a gene: 5. The CDR3 bases are TGTGCCAGTAGTATTAGCGGGCTTAGCTCCTACAATGAGCAGTTCTTC. Protein: CASSISGLSSYNEQFF.

This clone was seen a single time. This chain uses TRBV14 with TRBJ2-3, with 12 bases identical to TRBD2. Per the germline V gene, CDR1 is SGHDN and CDR2 is FVKESK. The CDR3 contains 17 residues. V was pared by 1 base and J by 6 bases, with 8 bases of the junction left unmatched. The CDR3 DNA follows: TGTGCCAGCAGCCAAGGCCTCCTAGCGGGGGGGCTGGATACGCAGTATTTT. Translation gives CASSQGLLAGGLDTQYF.

The genes are TRBV18 and TRBJ2-2; D uncertain. V lost 1 base and J 9 bases, leaving 12 bases between the germline ends. Germline values: CDR1 KGHSH, CDR2 LQKENI. There are 14 residues in the CDR3. The CDR3 sequence is CASSPLAEPRELFF. CDR3 sequence (DNA): TGTGCCAGCTCACCACTGGCAGAGCCCCGGGAGCTGTTTTTT.

The CDR3 region has the DNA TGTGCCAGCAGCGTAGAAAGTAACTCCTACGAGCAGTACTTC. It yields the protein CASSVESNSYEQYF. This chain connects TRBV9 to TRBJ2-7; no clear D gene. Germline CDR1 is SGDLS and CDR2 is YYNGEE. Trimming left V 0 bases short and J 0 bases short, with 7 bases between. The CDR3 covers 14 residues.